This TCR beta chain is from a study of radiotherapy plus CTLA-4 blockade in lung cancer. Study-level background: Disease control reached around 30%, with objective responses in approximately 20%.

Produced via immunoSEQ multiplex PCR; TCRdb's table is partial and in-frame only. The sample has about 72,000 clones, roughly 78% seen once. Chemo-refractory metastatic non-small-cell lung cancer patients received focal radiation with ipilimumab CTLA-4 blockade. Trimming took 5 bases from V and 12 from J, leaving 16 bases between them. Germline V gene data show CDR1 as SEHNR and CDR2 as FQNEAQ (reference sequence). The CDR3 consists of 12 residues. The sequencing here drew on peripheral blood, taken from a patient treated with radiotherapy plus ipilimumab. This chain connects TRBV7-9 to TRBJ1-2; the D gene is possibly TRBD1 (6 bases). This sequence was found in a human donor with non-small cell lung cancer who had a complete response to radiotherapy plus ipilimumab. CDR3 amino acids: CASSPRQEGHTF. The CDR3 DNA follows: TGTGCCAGCAGCCCCCGACAGGAGGGACACACCTTC.